These T cell receptor beta chains were read from a single sample in a study of T-cell memory formation after mild COVID-19. TCRdb reprocessed the 5' RACE reads via MiXCR and lists one record per CDR3 protein. The data contain under 35,000 distinct CDR3 sequences, under 25% of them singletons. Sequences were obtained from PBMCs or a T cell subset sorted from them (not recorded which). The receptors originated from an adult who had mild COVID-19 (a few samples of this study predate the infection). Cell type and time point are not known. CDR3s include the opening cysteine and the closing phenylalanine or tryptophan. Expanded clones are given a class, and other clones once, few, many or no size at all.

>TRBV7-2|many
CASSLAPAGVNYEQYF
>TRBV20-1|many
CSARPGRLNEQFF
>TRBV27|.
CASSLGPFMNTEAFF
>TRBV12-3/TRBV12-4|many
CASRVDRSYEQYF
>TRBV20-1|few
CSADPGGYGYTF
>TRBV18|.
CASSPLGTQYF
>TRBV7-2|medium-sized
CASSPVGGVSSYEQYF
>TRBV27|many
CASSFVSWDTEAFF
>TRBV12-3/TRBV12-4|many
CASSLGGQKAFF
>TRBV24-1|many
CATRGTAASEAFF
>TRBV24-1|.
CATSDSGFGYTF
>TRBV6-5|few
CASSTLSRTEAFF
>TRBV6-6|many
CASSPWSLRDGLFF
>TRBV29-1|many
CSVAGSGGAAQYF
>TRBV27|.
CASSLRAGRTEAFF
>TRBV7-2|once
CASSARPVLTF
>TRBV7-9|many
CASSLISAGGQETQYF
>TRBV9|.
CASSVARGEQYF
>TRBV4-3|many
CASSQGQSETQYF
>TRBV12-3/TRBV12-4|many
CASRLSGGSTEAFF
>TRBV5-6|medium-sized
CASSRQGTANEKLFF
>TRBV4-3|few
CASSPRRAATYEQYF
>TRBV12-3/TRBV12-4|many
CASSLQGAHTEAFF
>TRBV7-3|many
CASSLNRQETQYF
>TRBV12-3/TRBV12-4|many
CASSPVVAFAEAFF
>TRBV12-3/TRBV12-4|once
CASSSLRSGGYTF
>TRBV7-2|many
CASSLGVAGAGNEQFF
>TRBV9|.
CASSVGQGPYEQYF
>TRBV20-1|many
CIPRRGNEQFF
>TRBV5-5|many
CASSIRGGSPFSEAFF
>TRBV19|many
CASSITGGSGNQPQHF
>TRBV29-1|.
CSVEDGGTGPEQFF
>TRBV4-2|.
CASSQSPAGLVADTQYF
>TRBV7-2|many
CASCSRDFTDTQYF
>TRBV13|.
CASSYGQGEAFF
>TRBV7-8|many
CASSLSQGLAEGEQFF
>TRBV5-6|medium-sized
CASSLGAVPSGQYF
>TRBV7-9|many
CASSRRLDTVRPSGTGELFF
>TRBV20-1|many
CSARGVLGATDTQYF
>TRBV20-1|.
CSLTAGVGTDTQYF
>TRBV27|many
CASKDSSRRELFF
>TRBV15|many
CATSRGAGGGVYGYTF
>TRBV7-9|medium-sized
CASSFFVTTQYF
>TRBV3-1|.
CASGQVGDYGYTF
>TRBV5-1|many
CASSTGQGVTGELFF
>TRBV11-3|many
CASSFSLVENIQYF
>TRBV7-9|.
CASSFSGGQNYGYTF
>TRBV7-9|few
CASSGHGYTF
>TRBV20-1|many
CSARAGTSGYGYTF
>TRBV27|many
CASRSRQGLSKNIQYF